A single sample gave rise to the 15 T cell receptor beta chains below, sequenced in a study of OX40 agonist ivuxolimab in advanced cancers. Profiling relied on immunoSEQ multiplex PCR, and the TCRdb table lists in-frame clones only, not all of them. The table records approximately 47,000 clones, 88% of them present only once. The sequences come from CD4+ or CD8+ T cells sorted from blood, collected in a trial of the OX40 agonist ivuxolimab. The receptor set was obtained from an adult with an advanced solid tumor such as melanoma, head and neck, liver or kidney cancer.

The chain joins TRBV10-3 to TRBJ1-1; D might be TRBD1 (5 bases). The CDR3 length is 14 residues. Trimming stripped 4 bases from V and 5 bases from J, with 14 bases between. CDR1 and CDR2 from the germline V gene are ENHRY and SYGVKD. This chain's CDR3 is CAISVTLQDTEAFF. In DNA, the CDR3 is TGTGCCATCAGTGTCACCCTACAGGATACTGAAGCTTTCTTT.

The genes are TRBV7-2 and TRBJ2-2; 11 nucleotides agree with TRBD2. This CDR3 comprises 15 residues. The junction had 2 bases not matched to a gene; V was cut back by 2 bases and J by 6 bases. From germline, CDR1 is SGHTA and CDR2 FQGNSA. The CDR3 reads CASSLHSGRAGELFF. The CDR3, as DNA: TGTGCCAGCAGCTTACATAGCGGGAGGGCCGGGGAGCTGTTTTTT.

J is TRBJ2-4 and V is TRBV6-1; 7 positions match TRBD1. This CDR3 region has 14 residues. Germline CDR1 and CDR2: MNHNS and SASEGT. The ends lost 2 bases at V and 5 bases at J; junction bases unmatched: 3. DNA for the CDR3: TGTGCCAGCAGTGAATTAGACAGGGAAAACATTCAGTACTTC. Residues: CASSELDRENIQYF.

The chain combines TRBV15 with TRBJ2-4; a weak D match, TRBD2 (6 bases). The CDR3 is made up of 15 amino acids. Germline loops: CDR1 LNHNV, CDR2 YYDKDF (reference sequence). V lost 3 bases to trimming and J lost 2 bases, with 11 bases between them. The CDR3 region has the DNA TGTGCCACCAGCAGGACTAGTGACCCCAAAAACATTCAGTACTTC. This translates into CATSRTSDPKNIQYF.

Of note for this clone: Additional DNA sequences in this sample encode the identical CDR3. V gene TRBV6-5 combines with J gene TRBJ2-7, with 10 bases fitting TRBD2. Trimming took 6 bases from V and 2 from J; bases not matched to a gene: 4. The CDR3 sequence is 14 residues long. Per the germline V gene, CDR1 is MNHEY and CDR2 is SVGAGI. The CDR3 loop reads CASRLAGVPYEQYF. The CDR3 DNA follows: TGTGCCAGCAGGCTAGCGGGAGTACCCTACGAGCAGTACTTC.

The chain has TRBV7-3 and TRBJ2-7, with a tentative D call TRBD1 (5 bases). V lost 2 bases and J lost 0, with 11 bases in between. CDR1 and CDR2 from the germline V gene are SGHTA and FQGTGA. This CDR3 region has 15 residues. CDR3 sequence: CASSLVQGISYEQYF. The CDR3 DNA sequence: TGTGCCAGCAGCTTAGTCCAGGGTATCTCCTACGAGCAGTACTTC.

The chain recombines TRBV20-1 with TRBJ2-1, with a weak D call TRBD2 (7 bases). The germline CDR1 and CDR2 sequences are DFQATT and SNEGSKA (reference sequence). This CDR3 is built from 11 residues. CDR3 DNA: TGCGGGGGGGGGCTCCCAGCCAAGCAGTTCTTC. It encodes CGGGLPAKQFF.

This clone was observed a handful of times. The chain employs TRBV5-3 and TRBJ1-1; D gene uncertain. TRBV5-3 is annotated as an ORF whose role is uncertain. Trimming shortened V by 1 base and J by 0 bases, and 10 bases separated the two germline ends. This CDR3 contains 15 residues. DNA for the CDR3: TGTGCCAGAAGCTTGCCAGGATCCATGAACACTGAAGCTTTCTTT. It is translated as CARSLPGSMNTEAFF.

This sequence joins TRBV19 and TRBJ2-7; no definite D call. This CDR3 is built from 13 residues. Germline V gene lookup returns CDR1 LNHDA and CDR2 SQIVND (reference sequence). V was clipped by 8 bases and J by 1 base, with 12 bases between them. This CDR3 is CASALTGSYEQYF. CDR3 nucleotide sequence: TGTGCCAGTGCCCTGACGGGTTCCTACGAGCAGTACTTC.

V usage is TRBV29-1 and J usage is TRBJ2-3; TRBD2 matches 13 bases. The CDR3 is 16 residues long. The germline V gene has CDR1 SQVTM and CDR2 ANQGSEA. The V segment lost 6 bases and the J segment 1 base; nucleotides outside the gene matches: 7. The CDR3 bases are TGCAGCGTCCGACTAGCGGGAGGAGGGCGCACAGATACGCAGTATTTT. Translated, it gives CSVRLAGGGRTDTQYF.

This chain links TRBV7-9 with TRBJ2-2; the match to TRBD1 covers 8 bases. The CDR3 is made up of 15 amino acids. Trimming cost V 5 bases and J 3 bases; bases outside gene matches: 5. Germline V lookup: CDR1 SEHNR, CDR2 FQNEAQ (reference sequence). The DNA of the CDR3 is TGTGCCAGCAGCCCTGACAGGGGTTACACCGGGGAGCTGTTTTTT. Its protein is CASSPDRGYTGELFF.

This clone has a single count. The rearrangement links TRBV9 to TRBJ1-1, with TRBD1 matching 8 bases. After removal of 1 base from V and 4 bases from J, the junction contained 3 bases not matched to a gene. The CDR3 length is 14 residues. Germline lookup yields CDR1 SGDLS and CDR2 YYNGEE. CDR3 in amino acids: CASSVLTGGTEAFF. CDR3 coding DNA: TGTGCCAGCAGCGTACTTACAGGGGGCACTGAAGCTTTCTTT.

The chain is built from TRBV18 and TRBJ1-1; 9 bases match TRBD1. The CDR3 spans 13 residues. Germline V gives CDR1 KGHSH, CDR2 LQKENI. Unmatched junction bases numbered 3, after V lost 6 bases and J lost 4 bases. Here the CDR3 DNA reads TGTGCCAGCTCCAGGGGACAGGGCACTGAAGCTTTCTTT. It specifies CASSRGQGTEAFF. Supplemented by reference TRBV18 and TRBJ1-1, the full variable domain reads NAGVMQNPRHLVRRRGQEARLRCSPMKGHSHVYWYRQLPEEGLKFMVYLQKENIIDESGMPKERFSAEFPKEGPSILRIQQVVRGDSAAYFCASSRGQGTEAFFGQGTRLTVV.

The chain combines TRBV19 with TRBJ1-1; 9 bases map to TRBD1. The germline CDR1 and CDR2 sequences are LNHDA and SQIVND (reference sequence). Unmatched junction bases numbered 4, after V lost 4 bases and J lost 4 bases. The CDR3 has 14 residues. CDR3 DNA: TGTGCCAGTAGTAGACAGGGGGTCTCCACTGAAGCTTTCTTT. Amino acids: CASSRQGVSTEAFF.

The chain has TRBV5-1 and TRBJ2-1; no clear D. The CDR3 has 13 residues. Germline-derived CDR1 and CDR2 are SGHRS and YFSETQ. V gave up 0 bases and J gave up 6 bases, with 7 bases separating them. The CDR3: CASSLDRVNEQFF. The CDR3 bases are TGCGCCAGCAGCTTGGATAGGGTCAATGAGCAGTTCTTC. Looking up the rest from reference TRBV5-1 and TRBJ2-1 gives the full variable domain: KAGVTQTPRYLIKTRGQQVTLSCSPISGHRSVSWYQQTPGQGLQFLFEYFSETQRNKGNFPGRFSGRQFSNSRSEMNVSTLELGDSALYLCASSLDRVNEQFFGPGTRLTVL.